Shown below are 27 T cell receptor beta chains from a single sample sequenced in a study of vaccination and CD4 T cells after COVID-19. Oncomine TCR Beta short-read sequencing was applied to DNA from cultured CD4+ T cells. Using its own MiXCR run on the PCR reads, TCRdb lists one record per CDR3 protein. Found here are fewer than 20,000 distinct CDR3 sequences, around 45% of them singletons; the top ten hold under 4.5%. What these receptors recognize is not known. Treatment here: approximately 9-day PBMC culture with coronavirus spike peptide pools or control peptides (ViraFEST assay). Sequencing was performed on CD4+ T cells from blood, cultured in vitro, taken before SARS-CoV-2 vaccination. The receptors come from a human donor who had recovered from COVID-19.

V and J are TRBV6-1 and TRBJ2-7; 11 nucleotides align to TRBD2. This CDR3 spans 12 amino acids. CDR1 MNHNS and CDR2 SASEGT come from the germline V gene. V lost 5 bases to trimming and J lost 11 bases; unmatched junction nucleotides: 5. The CDR3 nucleotides read TGTGCCAGCAGTCTAGCGGGGGGCAGAGAGTACTTC. Its protein is CASSLAGGREYF.

The chain uses TRBV28 and TRBJ1-2, with D possibly TRBD1 on 5 matching bases. Per the germline V gene, CDR1 is MDHEN and CDR2 is SYDVKM. Between the trimmed V and J ends, which lost 3 bases and 7 bases, there was a span of 12 bases. The CDR3 totals 13 residues. CDR3 loop: CASSFPLTVGYTF. DNA for the CDR3: TGTGCCAGCAGTTTCCCCTTGACAGTTGGCTACACCTTC.

This clonotype was found a few times. The chain is built from TRBV20-1 and TRBJ1-3, with 7 bases that match TRBD1. J lost 4 bases, V lost 4 bases, and 4 bases had no gene match. Germline CDR1 reads DFQATT; CDR2 reads SNEGSKA (reference sequence). This CDR3 region has 13 residues. CDR3 bases: TGCAGTGCTAAGTCAGGGGGAGGAAACACCATATATTTT. As protein: CSAKSGGGNTIYF.

The genes are TRBV6-5 and TRBJ1-5; TRBD1 aligns across 7 bases. This CDR3 region has 16 residues. The germline CDR1 and CDR2 sequences are MNHEY and SVGAGI. The junction had 8 bases not matched to a gene; V was cut back by 4 bases and J by 2 bases. The CDR3 is CASSFTGVGGNQPQHF. CDR3 DNA sequence: TGTGCCAGCAGTTTCACAGGGGTCGGTGGCAATCAGCCCCAGCATTTT.

The V call is TRBV20-1, the J call TRBJ2-7, with D hard to call. V lost 5 bases to trimming and J lost 3 bases, with 11 bases between them. The CDR3 has 12 amino acids. Germline CDR1 reads DFQATT; CDR2 reads SNEGSKA (reference sequence). CDR3 in amino acids: CSAGHWVYEQYF. CDR3 coding DNA: TGCAGTGCTGGGCATTGGGTCTACGAGCAGTACTTC.

The V and J genes are TRBV20-1 and TRBJ2-5, with D perhaps matching TRBD2 (5 bases). Germline CDR1 is DFQATT and CDR2 is SNEGSKA (reference sequence). The CDR3 has 16 residues. Trimming cost V 8 bases and J 5 bases, with 27 bases left between them. For the CDR3, the DNA is TGCAGTTCCGGAGTGGGAAGCCACACGCGCGGGGAGACCCAGTACTTC. Translating gives CSSGVGSHTRGETQYF.

This clonotype was seen only a few times. This chain connects TRBV6-5 to TRBJ1-1; weak D call: TRBD1 (5 bases). V lost 2 bases, J lost 3 bases, and 16 bases lay in between. The CDR3 loop spans 16 amino acids. Germline V gene data show CDR1 as MNHEY and CDR2 as SVGAGI. The CDR3 coding sequence is TGTGCCAGCAGTTACCCCGTGGGAGGGGAGGACACTGAAGCTTTCTTT. Protein sequence: CASSYPVGGEDTEAFF.

This chain connects TRBV6-1 to TRBJ2-3; 7 nucleotides line up with TRBD1. The V segment lost 8 bases and the J segment 6 bases; nucleotides outside the gene matches: 20. Germline-derived CDR1 and CDR2 are MNHNS and SASEGT. The length of the CDR3 is 17 residues. The CDR3 bases are TGTGCCAGCCGACTGACAGAGACAGGGCTAGGCGGGGATACGCAGTATTTT. Its protein is CASRLTETGLGGDTQYF.

This chain connects TRBV6-1 to TRBJ2-2; D perhaps matches TRBD2 (5 bases). The length of the CDR3 is 14 residues. In germline, CDR1 is MNHNS, CDR2 SASEGT. V lost 6 bases to trimming and J lost 1 base, with 9 bases between them. This CDR3 reads CASSQRGNTGELFF. Here the CDR3 DNA reads TGTGCCAGCAGCCAACGGGGGAACACCGGGGAGCTGTTTTTT.

In its sample, this clonotype was seen a few times. The chain combines TRBV20-1 with TRBJ2-1; D might be TRBD2 (6 bases). V was trimmed by 3 bases and J by 9 bases, leaving 21 bases between them. The CDR3 is made up of 15 amino acids. CDR1 is DFQATT, CDR2 SNEGSKA, per germline (reference sequence). The CDR3 DNA reads as TGCAGTGCTAGCTCCGGGACTTCCTGGAGAGGTGAGCAGTTCTTC. Its translation is CSASSGTSWRGEQFF.

This sequence joins TRBV6-1 and TRBJ1-2; TRBD1 might be the D (5 bases). V dropped 6 bases and J dropped 6 bases, with 17 bases sitting between them. From germline, CDR1 is MNHNS and CDR2 SASEGT. This CDR3 is built from 14 residues. The CDR3 DNA reads TGTGCCAGCAGCAACGGGCCAGGGAGGGATGGCTACACCTTC. This gives the protein CASSNGPGRDGYTF.

This chain connects TRBV18 to TRBJ1-1; D is perhaps TRBD1 (5 bases). The germline CDR1 and CDR2 sequences are KGHSH and LQKENI. The CDR3 sequence is 15 residues long. V lost 0 bases to trimming and J lost 3 bases, with 11 bases between them. The CDR3 region has the DNA TGTGCCAGCTCACCACCGATCAGGACACACACTGAAGCTTTCTTT. Translation gives CASSPPIRTHTEAFF.

The chain uses TRBV20-1 and TRBJ2-3; D is perhaps TRBD2 (6 bases). Germline-derived CDR1 and CDR2 are DFQATT and SNEGSKA (reference sequence). Trimming took off 0 bases at V and 6 bases at J, with 16 bases between the two ends. This CDR3 has 15 residues. The CDR3 DNA is TGCAGTGCTAGAGATACGACTAGGACGCTGGATACGCAGTATTTT. The encoded protein is CSARDTTRTLDTQYF.

This chain links TRBV11-1 with TRBJ2-5; maybe TRBD1 (5 bases). The CDR3 has 15 amino acids. The germline V gene has CDR1 SGHAT and CDR2 FQDESV (reference sequence). The V end lost 5 bases, the J end lost 1 base, and 14 bases lay between the germline ends. The CDR3 DNA follows: TGTGCCAGCAGCCCTCCGGTCAGGGCCCAAGAGACCCAGTACTTC. It codes for CASSPPVRAQETQYF.

This clonotype has more than one count but fewer than ten. The J gene is TRBJ1-5, the V gene TRBV12-3 or TRBV12-4; D is ambiguous. Trimming shortened V by 6 bases and J by 0 bases, and 9 bases separated the two germline ends. There are 14 residues in the CDR3. CDR3 amino acids: CASSATSSNQPQHF. CDR3 nucleotides: TGTGCCAGCAGCGCGACAAGTAGCAATCAGCCCCAGCATTTT.

This clonotype was seen more than once but under ten times. The rearrangement joins TRBV27 to TRBJ1-2, with 8 nucleotides matching TRBD1. Losses at the gene ends were 8 bases for V and 4 bases for J; bases not matched to a gene: 12. The CDR3 is made up of 15 amino acids. Per the germline V gene, CDR1 is MNHEY and CDR2 is SMNVEV (reference sequence). CDR3 coding DNA: TGTGCCAGCCGAAGCCAGGACAGGGTCATCTATGGCTACACCTTC. It translates to CASRSQDRVIYGYTF.

The V gene is TRBV7-2, the J gene TRBJ1-1; D is uncertain. The CDR3 totals 13 residues. Trimming left V 4 bases short and J 1 base short, with 7 bases between. The germline gives CDR1 SGHTA, CDR2 FQGNSA. Written as DNA, the CDR3 is TGTGCCAGCAGCTCCGGATCGAACACTGAAGCTTTCTTT. This gives the protein CASSSGSNTEAFF.

The V call is TRBV7-7, the J call TRBJ2-3, with TRBD1 matching over 9 bases. Germline CDR1 and CDR2: SSHAT and FNYEAQ (reference sequence). J was trimmed by 5 bases and V by 5 bases; bases with no gene match: 8. This CDR3 comprises 15 residues. CDR3 nucleotides: TGTGCCAGCAGCCCGGACAGGGGTGTAATAGATACGCAGTATTTT. Encoded protein: CASSPDRGVIDTQYF.

The chain has TRBV7-2 and TRBJ2-3; tentative D call: TRBD1 (5 bases). CDR1 is SGHTA and CDR2 is FQGNSA in the germline V gene. V was trimmed by 0 bases and J by 0 bases, leaving 13 bases between them. The length of the CDR3 is 17 residues. As DNA, the CDR3 is TGTGCCAGCAGCTTAGCAAGAAGAGACAGAAGCACAGATACGCAGTATTTT. This codes for CASSLARRDRSTDTQYF.

This chain connects TRBV28 to TRBJ2-2, with 7 bases aligning to TRBD2. The CDR3 loop spans 15 amino acids. The trim removed 6 bases at V and 0 bases at J, leaving 4 bases unmatched. The germline gives CDR1 MDHEN, CDR2 SYDVKM. The CDR3 nucleotides read TGTGCCAGCAGGGGAGGGGCAGCGAACACCGGGGAGCTGTTTTTT. Its translation: CASRGGAANTGELFF.

This clonotype appeared a few times. This sequence joins TRBV2 and TRBJ1-5; 7 nucleotides agree with TRBD1. The junction had 5 bases not matched to a gene; V was cut back by 4 bases and J by 2 bases. This CDR3 has 15 amino acids. The V gene's germline CDR1 is SNHLY and CDR2 FYNNEI. CDR3 coding DNA: TGTGCCAGCAGTGGGGCTGGACAGGGCAATCAGCCCCAGCATTTT. Translating gives CASSGAGQGNQPQHF.

This clonotype was counted a few times. The chain couples TRBV7-9 to TRBJ1-5; TRBD1 aligns across 7 bases. Germline CDR1 and CDR2: SEHNR and FQNEAQ (reference sequence). V gave up 4 bases and J gave up 6 bases; unmatched junction bases: 3. The CDR3 covers 13 residues. Here the CDR3 DNA reads TGTGCCAGCAGCTCAACAGGGGCTCAGCCCCAGCATTTT. It is translated as CASSSTGAQPQHF.

This chain links TRBV15 with TRBJ2-5; D unclear. V was shortened by 0 bases and J by 0 bases, with 8 bases between the two germline ends. The CDR3 runs to 15 residues. CDR1 and CDR2 (germline): LNHNV, YYDKDF (reference sequence). The CDR3 nucleotides are TGTGCCACCAGCAGAGACGGCAGCTACCAAGAGACCCAGTACTTC. Protein: CATSRDGSYQETQYF.

This clonotype has just a few counts. The V gene is TRBV28, the J gene TRBJ1-5; D is ambiguous. The germline V gene has CDR1 MDHEN and CDR2 SYDVKM. Between the trimmed V and J ends, which lost 6 bases and 4 bases, there was a span of 19 bases. The CDR3 has 16 residues. CDR3 in amino acids: CASRLRALGGNQPQHF. DNA for the CDR3: TGTGCCAGCAGACTTAGGGCCCTTGGCGGGAATCAGCCCCAGCATTTT.

This clonotype is large in the sample. This chain joins TRBV20-1 and TRBJ1-5; 9 bases are shared with TRBD1. The germline gives CDR1 DFQATT, CDR2 SNEGSKA (reference sequence). The V gene end was trimmed by 4 bases and the J gene end by 11 bases; junction bases not matched to a gene: 9. CDR3 length: 13 residues. CDR3 protein: CSAILTRQGAQHF. For the CDR3, the DNA is TGCAGTGCTATACTTACCCGACAGGGGGCCCAGCATTTT.

This clonotype was seen more than once but under ten times. The V gene is TRBV6-4, the J gene TRBJ2-7; TRBD2 aligns across 16 bases. Trimming cost V 9 bases and J 7 bases; bases outside gene matches: 3. The CDR3 sequence is 13 residues long. CDR1 and CDR2 (germline): MRHNA, SNTAGT. CDR3 sequence: CARVGLAGGEQYF. In DNA, the CDR3 is TGTGCCAGGGTGGGACTAGCGGGAGGGGAGCAGTACTTC.

The chain is built from TRBV20-1 and TRBJ2-5; no clear D gene. Germline CDR1 reads DFQATT; CDR2 reads SNEGSKA (reference sequence). The CDR3 extends over 13 amino acids. V was pared by 3 bases and J by 1 base, with 9 bases between. CDR3 nucleotides: TGCAGTGCTAGGACCCTATTCCAAGAGACCCAGTACTTC. This gives the protein CSARTLFQETQYF.